The rows below give T cell receptor beta chains drawn from one sample of a study of response to subunit inactivated influenza vaccine. TCRdb ran MiXCR on the RT-PCR reads and lists one entry per CDR3 protein. This table has more than 700,000 distinct CDR3 sequences, about 20% appearing once. This material consisted of PBMCs from blood, taken roughly 5 days after vaccination. Receptor source: a man aged 50 to 59 who received an inactivated influenza vaccine. CDR3s leave out the opening cysteine and the closing phenylalanine or tryptophan. For some rows the clone size is stated as once, few or many, or as a class when expanded; others skip it.

>TRBJ1-1|few|TRBV20-1
SARDRQGLNTEAF
>TRBJ2-4|NA|TRBV10-3
AISIERRNIQY
>TRBJ2-7|few|TRBV28
ASSRSRGEQY
>TRBJ2-3|NA|TRBV25-1
ASSATPGLAGLSTDTQY
>TRBJ2-5|NA|TRBV15
ATSRVNVRSETQY
>TRBJ2-5|once|TRBV20-1
SVGLETQY
>TRBJ2-7|few|TRBV11-2
ASSYSPARQAGGSYEQY
>TRBJ2-3|NA|TRBV20-1
SARDWQITDTQY
>TRBJ2-2|NA|TRBV29-1
SVLPSGTGTGELF
>TRBJ2-7|NA|TRBV6-2/TRBV6-3
ASSKDRGRNEQY
>TRBJ2-5|NA|TRBV7-2
ASSLSLLAHQETQY
>TRBJ2-7|few|TRBV20-1
SARTLQYEQY
>TRBJ2-3|NA|TRBV6-1
ASSRDLAPFTDTQY
>TRBJ2-5|NA|TRBV6-1
ASSEFLLETQY
>TRBJ2-1|NA|TRBV30
AWSQLAGHEQF
>TRBJ2-1|NA|TRBV12-3/TRBV12-4
ASNGQGVNEQF
>TRBJ1-2|few|TRBV6-1
ASSSKGLGFGYT
>TRBJ2-2|NA|TRBV7-2
ASGLQKNTGELF
>TRBJ1-1|few|TRBV7-2
ASSSNFLGTEAF
>TRBJ2-5|NA|TRBV12-3/TRBV12-4
ASRAGRGVVETQY
>TRBJ2-7|few|TRBV5-1
ASPWGAPYEQY
>TRBJ1-2|few|TRBV20-1
SARSGLQGRGYT
>TRBJ2-1|many|TRBV7-2
ASSSRPTSSPYNEQF
>TRBJ2-1|NA|TRBV15
ATSSPQRSSYNEQF
>TRBJ2-7|few|TRBV20-1
SAREGHQGTEQY
>TRBJ1-1|NA|TRBV19
ASSIRPGSLNTEAF
>TRBJ2-2|NA|TRBV7-2
ASSFEPGELF
>TRBJ2-7|NA|TRBV28
ASSPWTGNFEQY
>TRBJ1-1|once|TRBV9
ASSVGKGTYTEAF
>TRBJ1-1|NA|TRBV6-1
ATTAILTEEAF
>TRBJ2-2|NA|TRBV14
ASSQGTGPHRELF
>TRBJ2-2|NA|TRBV30
AWSLGAGELF
>TRBJ2-7|NA|TRBV20-1
SARARGSGEQY
>TRBJ2-5|few|TRBV10-3
AISTGSRETQY
>TRBJ2-3|NA|TRBV27
ASSLYGPSTDTQY
>TRBJ1-4|NA|TRBV12-3/TRBV12-4
ASSGDRANEKLF
>TRBJ2-2|NA|TRBV20-1
SIQGPLIAGELF
>TRBJ2-1|NA|TRBV20-1
SATKWREAKEQF
>TRBJ2-1|NA|TRBV20-1
SARDLSGRPNEQF
>TRBJ2-3|NA|TRBV28
ASSFARLATGTDTQY
>TRBJ1-2|NA|TRBV5-1
ASSVTGQDYGYT
>TRBJ1-1|few|TRBV20-1
SAGRQGGVMAEAF
>TRBJ2-1|NA|TRBV15
ATSRDLRDEQF